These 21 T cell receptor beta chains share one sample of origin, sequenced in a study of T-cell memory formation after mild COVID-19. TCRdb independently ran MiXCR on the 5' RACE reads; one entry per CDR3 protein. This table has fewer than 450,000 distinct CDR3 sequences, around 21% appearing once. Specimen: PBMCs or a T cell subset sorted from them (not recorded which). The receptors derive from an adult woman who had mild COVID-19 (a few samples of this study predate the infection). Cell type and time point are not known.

CDR3: CSASTGVNNSPLHF. CDR3 nucleotides: TGCAGTGCCAGCACAGGGGTCAATAATTCACCCCTCCACTTT. The chain recombines TRBV20-1 with TRBJ1-6, with 7 bases aligning to TRBD1. Germline-derived CDR1 and CDR2 are DFQATT and SNEGSKA (reference sequence). The CDR3 sequence is 14 residues long. Trimming took 6 bases from V and 5 from J; bases not matched to a gene: 7.

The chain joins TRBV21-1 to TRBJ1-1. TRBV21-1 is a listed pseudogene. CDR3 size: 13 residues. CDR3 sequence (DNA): TGTGCCAGCAGCAAAGAGGAGGACACTGAAGCTTTCTTT. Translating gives CASSKEEDTEAFF.

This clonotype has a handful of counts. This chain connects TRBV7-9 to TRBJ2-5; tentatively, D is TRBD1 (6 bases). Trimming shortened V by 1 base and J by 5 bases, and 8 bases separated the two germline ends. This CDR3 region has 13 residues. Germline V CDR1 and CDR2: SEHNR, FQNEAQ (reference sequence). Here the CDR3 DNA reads TGTGCCAGCAGCTTAGACAGGGTTGAGACCCAGTACTTC. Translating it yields CASSLDRVETQYF.

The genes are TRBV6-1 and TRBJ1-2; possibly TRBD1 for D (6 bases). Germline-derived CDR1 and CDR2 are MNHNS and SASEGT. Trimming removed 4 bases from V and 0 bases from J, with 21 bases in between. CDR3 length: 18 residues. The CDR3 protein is CASSATPTLAGANYGYTF. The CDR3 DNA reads TGTGCCAGCAGTGCTACGCCGACATTGGCAGGGGCTAACTATGGCTACACCTTC.

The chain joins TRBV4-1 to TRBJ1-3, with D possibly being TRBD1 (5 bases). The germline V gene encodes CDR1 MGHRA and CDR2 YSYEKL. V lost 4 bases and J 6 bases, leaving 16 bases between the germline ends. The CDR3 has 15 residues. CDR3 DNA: TGCGCCAGCAGCCGGGACCCGGGCCAAGAAAACACCATATATTTT. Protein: CASSRDPGQENTIYF.

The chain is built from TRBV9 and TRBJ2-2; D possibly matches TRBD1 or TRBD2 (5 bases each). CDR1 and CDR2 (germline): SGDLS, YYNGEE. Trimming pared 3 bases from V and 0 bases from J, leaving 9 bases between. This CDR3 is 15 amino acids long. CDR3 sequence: CASSGDGPNTGELFF. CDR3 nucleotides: TGTGCCAGCAGCGGGGACGGCCCGAACACCGGGGAGCTGTTTTTT. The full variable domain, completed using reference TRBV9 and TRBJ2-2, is DSGVTQTPKHLITATGQRVTLRCSPRSGDLSVYWYQQSLDQGLQFLIQYYNGEERAKGNILERFSAQQFPDLHSELNLSSLELGDSALYFCASSGDGPNTGELFFGEGSRLTVL.

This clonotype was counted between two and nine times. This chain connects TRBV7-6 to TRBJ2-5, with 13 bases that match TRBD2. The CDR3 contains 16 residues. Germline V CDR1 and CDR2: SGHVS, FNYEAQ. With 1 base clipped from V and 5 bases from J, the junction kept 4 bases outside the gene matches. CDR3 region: CASSLEGLAGVETQYF. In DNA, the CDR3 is TGTGCCAGCAGCTTAGAAGGACTAGCGGGAGTCGAGACCCAGTACTTC.

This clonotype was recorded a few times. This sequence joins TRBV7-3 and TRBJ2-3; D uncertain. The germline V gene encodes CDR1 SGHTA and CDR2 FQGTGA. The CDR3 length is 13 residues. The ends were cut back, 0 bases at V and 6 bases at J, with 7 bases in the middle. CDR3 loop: CASSLTAGDTQYF. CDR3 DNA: TGTGCCAGCAGCTTAACGGCAGGTGATACGCAGTATTTT.

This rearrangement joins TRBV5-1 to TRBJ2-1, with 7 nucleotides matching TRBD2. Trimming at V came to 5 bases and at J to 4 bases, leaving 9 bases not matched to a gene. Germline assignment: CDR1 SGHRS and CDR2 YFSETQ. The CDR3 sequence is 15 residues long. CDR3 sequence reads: CASRSGNPYYNEQFF. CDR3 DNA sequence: TGCGCCAGCAGGAGCGGGAACCCTTATTACAATGAGCAGTTCTTC. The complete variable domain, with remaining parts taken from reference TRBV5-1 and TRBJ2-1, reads KAGVTQTPRYLIKTRGQQVTLSCSPISGHRSVSWYQQTPGQGLQFLFEYFSETQRNKGNFPGRFSGRQFSNSRSEMNVSTLELGDSALYLCASRSGNPYYNEQFFGPGTRLTVL.

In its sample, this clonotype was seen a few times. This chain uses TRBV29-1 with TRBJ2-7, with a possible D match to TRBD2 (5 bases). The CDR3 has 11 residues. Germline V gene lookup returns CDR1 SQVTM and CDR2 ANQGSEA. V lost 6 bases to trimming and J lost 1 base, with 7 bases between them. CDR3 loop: CSVEASYEQYF. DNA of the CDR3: TGCAGCGTGGAGGCTTCCTACGAGCAGTACTTC.

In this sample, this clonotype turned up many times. The CDR3 reads CASSLALAGWETQYF. The CDR3 coding sequence is TGTGCCAGCAGCTTAGCACTGGCGGGATGGGAGACCCAGTACTTC. This chain joins TRBV7-9 and TRBJ2-5, with D perhaps TRBD2 (6 bases). The germline gives CDR1 SEHNR, CDR2 FQNEAQ (reference sequence). The CDR3 runs to 15 residues. With 0 bases removed from V and 5 bases from J, the gap between germline ends came to 13 bases. The full variable domain, completed using reference TRBV7-9 and TRBJ2-5, is DTGVSQNPRHKITKRGQNVTFRCDPISEHNRLYWYRQTLGQGPEFLTYFQNEAQLEKSRLLSDRFSAERPKGSFSTLEIQRTEQGDSAMYLCASSLALAGWETQYFGPGTRLLVL.

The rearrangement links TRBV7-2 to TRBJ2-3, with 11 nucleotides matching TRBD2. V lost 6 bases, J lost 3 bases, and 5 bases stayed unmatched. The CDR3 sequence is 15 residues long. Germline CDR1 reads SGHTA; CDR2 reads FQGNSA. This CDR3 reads CASSIAGGGTDTQYF. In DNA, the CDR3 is TGTGCCAGCAGTATAGCGGGAGGGGGGACAGATACGCAGTATTTT.

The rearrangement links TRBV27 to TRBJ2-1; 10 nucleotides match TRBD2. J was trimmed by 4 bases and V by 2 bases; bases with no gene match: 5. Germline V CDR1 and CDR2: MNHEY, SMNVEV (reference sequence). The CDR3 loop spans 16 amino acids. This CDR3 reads CASSLRPSGGYNEQFF. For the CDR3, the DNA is TGTGCCAGCAGTTTACGGCCTAGCGGGGGTTACAATGAGCAGTTCTTC.

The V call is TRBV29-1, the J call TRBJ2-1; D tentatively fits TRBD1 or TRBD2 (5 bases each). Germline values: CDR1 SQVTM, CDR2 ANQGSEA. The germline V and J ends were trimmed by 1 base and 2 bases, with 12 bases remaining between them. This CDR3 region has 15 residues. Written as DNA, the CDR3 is TGCAGCGTTGAAGGGGGGTTTAGCGCCTACAATGAGCAGTTCTTC. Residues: CSVEGGFSAYNEQFF.

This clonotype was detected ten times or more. CDR3 bases: TGTGCCAGCAGTTTAGAAGGGTCCCGCACTGAAGCTTTCTTT. Amino acid sequence: CASSLEGSRTEAFF. This chain connects TRBV12-3 or TRBV12-4 to TRBJ1-1; no definite D call. The CDR3 covers 14 residues. Trimming cost V 1 base and J 4 bases, with 10 bases left between them.

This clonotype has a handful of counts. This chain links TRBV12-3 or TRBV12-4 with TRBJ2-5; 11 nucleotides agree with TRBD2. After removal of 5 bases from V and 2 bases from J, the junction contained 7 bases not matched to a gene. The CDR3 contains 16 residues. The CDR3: CASSPRLAGRQETQYF. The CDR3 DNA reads TGTGCCAGCAGTCCAAGACTAGCGGGAAGACAAGAGACCCAGTACTTC.

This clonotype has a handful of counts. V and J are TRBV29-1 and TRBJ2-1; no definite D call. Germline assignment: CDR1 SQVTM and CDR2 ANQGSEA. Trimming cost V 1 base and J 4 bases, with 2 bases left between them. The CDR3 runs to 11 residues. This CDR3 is CSVEGYNEQFF. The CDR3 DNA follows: TGCAGCGTTGAAGGGTACAATGAGCAGTTCTTC.

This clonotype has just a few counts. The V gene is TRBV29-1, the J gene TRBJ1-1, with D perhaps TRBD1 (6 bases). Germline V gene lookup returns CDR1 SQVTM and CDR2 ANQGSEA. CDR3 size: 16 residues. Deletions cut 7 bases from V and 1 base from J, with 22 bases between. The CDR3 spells CSARAGGAGWNTEAFF. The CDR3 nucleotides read TGCAGCGCTCGAGCTGGGGGCGCTGGGTGGAACACTGAAGCTTTCTTT.

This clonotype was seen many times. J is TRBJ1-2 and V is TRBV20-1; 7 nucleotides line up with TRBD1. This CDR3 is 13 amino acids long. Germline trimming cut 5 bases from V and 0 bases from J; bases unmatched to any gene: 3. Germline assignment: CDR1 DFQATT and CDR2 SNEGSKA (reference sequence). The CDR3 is CSARDRSNYGYTF. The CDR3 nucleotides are TGCAGTGCTCGGGACAGATCTAACTATGGCTACACCTTC.

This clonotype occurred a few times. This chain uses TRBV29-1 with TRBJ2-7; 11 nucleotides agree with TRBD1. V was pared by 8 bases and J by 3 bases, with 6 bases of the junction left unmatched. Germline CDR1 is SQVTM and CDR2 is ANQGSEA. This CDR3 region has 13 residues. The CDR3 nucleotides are TGCAGCACCAGGGGGACAGGGGGCTACGAGCAGTACTTC. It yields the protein CSTRGTGGYEQYF.

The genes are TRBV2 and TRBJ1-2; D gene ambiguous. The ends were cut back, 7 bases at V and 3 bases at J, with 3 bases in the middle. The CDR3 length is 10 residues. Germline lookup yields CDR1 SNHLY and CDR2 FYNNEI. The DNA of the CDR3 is TGTGCCAGCAAGGACTATGGCTACACCTTC. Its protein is CASKDYGYTF.